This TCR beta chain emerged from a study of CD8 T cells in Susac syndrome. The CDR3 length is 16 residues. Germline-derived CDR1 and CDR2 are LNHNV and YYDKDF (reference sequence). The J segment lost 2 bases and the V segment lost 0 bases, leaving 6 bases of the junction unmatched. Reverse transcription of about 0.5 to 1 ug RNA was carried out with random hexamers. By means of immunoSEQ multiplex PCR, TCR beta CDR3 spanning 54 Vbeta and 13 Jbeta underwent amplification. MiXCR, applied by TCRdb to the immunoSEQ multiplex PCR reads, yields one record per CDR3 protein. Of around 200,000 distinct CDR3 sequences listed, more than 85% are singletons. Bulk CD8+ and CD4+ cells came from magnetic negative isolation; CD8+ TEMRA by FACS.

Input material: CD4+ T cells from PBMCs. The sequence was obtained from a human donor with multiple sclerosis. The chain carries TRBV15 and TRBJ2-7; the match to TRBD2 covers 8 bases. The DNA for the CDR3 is TGTGCCACCAGCAGAGATAGCGGGACGGCTCCCTACGAGCAGTACTTC. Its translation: CATSRDSGTAPYEQYF.